This entry is about one T cell receptor beta chain. CDR3 length: 14 residues. Trimming left V 5 bases short and J 6 bases short, with 16 bases between. Germline lookup yields CDR1 MDHEN and CDR2 SYDVKM. The data are from a study of T cells in tuberculosis. Notes on the study in general: Some low-affinity tetramer-binding T cells may be absent from this sample.

Chain pairing is unknown; alpha and beta were sequenced separately. Only in-frame clones appear in the TCRdb table, and some are missing; sequencing was by immunoSEQ multiplex PCR. The sample contains 85,000 to 100,000 clones, roughly 91% of which appear only once. Cells were sorted from thawed PBMC rested overnight and stained with GMM-loaded CD1B tetramer, viability dye and anti-CD3. C32 glucose monomycolate from Rhodococcus equi was loaded onto the CD1B tetramers. Before cryopreservation, the sorted PBMC lost their CD14-expressing monocytes. Approximately 110,000 tetramer-negative cells were sorted from each donor.

This chain connects TRBV28 to TRBJ1-2; the D gene is possibly TRBD1 (5 bases). The origin of this receptor is an adult woman with latent tuberculosis. Sequencing was performed on CD1b-GMM tetramer-negative cells sorted from PBMCs. The DNA for the CDR3 is TGTGCCAGCAGTCCCCTGGGGACTTGGAATGGCTACACCTTC. This codes for CASSPLGTWNGYTF.